The 31 T cell receptor beta chains below come from one sample, sequenced in a study of cytomegalovirus exposure and HLA in healthy donors. The study ran its PCR with 60 Vbeta and 13 Jbeta primers. Clones were sequenced by immunoSEQ multiplex PCR, and TCRdb holds only the in-frame ones, with some missing. The sample consists of about 140,000 clones, approximately 78% of them appearing once. Sequencing was performed on PBMCs. The source is a man aged 18 to 30 in good health and CMV-seropositive.

The CDR3 coding sequence is TGCGCCAGCAGCCCAGGACAGGGGAATGAAAAACTGTTTTTT. It translates to CASSPGQGNEKLFF. The chain recombines TRBV4-1 with TRBJ1-4; the match to TRBD1 covers 9 bases. V dropped 4 bases and J dropped 5; count of bases not matched to a gene: 2. The germline gives CDR1 MGHRA, CDR2 YSYEKL. The CDR3 runs 14 residues.

This sequence joins TRBV29-1 and TRBJ1-1; D unresolved. V was cut by 8 bases and J by 4 bases, with 11 bases left in between. The CDR3 has 11 residues. Germline V lookup: CDR1 SQVTM, CDR2 ANQGSEA. CDR3 protein: CSSHGVTEAFF. CDR3 coding DNA: TGCAGCTCTCACGGGGTCACTGAAGCTTTCTTT. The variable domain in full, completed from reference TRBV29-1 and TRBJ1-1, reads SAVISQKPSRDICQRGTSLTIQCQVDSQVTMMFWYRQQPGQSLTLIATANQGSEATYESGFVIDKFPISRPNLTFSTLTVSNMSPEDSSIYLCSSHGVTEAFFGQGTRLTVV.

The chain couples TRBV5-1 to TRBJ1-1; 7 nucleotides agree with TRBD1. Germline values: CDR1 SGHRS, CDR2 YFSETQ. The V and J ends lost 0 bases and 2 bases, in that order; junction bases with no gene match: 10. CDR3 length: 17 amino acids. In DNA, the CDR3 is TGCGCCAGCAGCTTGGACAGGGGTATGGACCTCAACACTGAAGCTTTCTTT. Translating gives CASSLDRGMDLNTEAFF.

V usage is TRBV7-9 and J usage is TRBJ1-1; perhaps TRBD1 as D (6 bases). This CDR3 contains 14 residues. Germline V lookup: CDR1 SEHNR, CDR2 FQNEAQ (reference sequence). With 5 bases removed from V and 5 bases from J, the gap between germline ends came to 15 bases. CDR3 bases: TGTGCCAGCAGCGCGCAGGGGTCGGGAACTGAAGCTTTCTTT. Residues: CASSAQGSGTEAFF.

The V and J genes are TRBV2 and TRBJ1-2; D may be TRBD1 (6 bases). In germline, CDR1 is SNHLY, CDR2 FYNNEI. V was clipped by 4 bases and J by 3 bases, with 15 bases between them. The CDR3 covers 15 residues. As DNA, the CDR3 is TGTGCCAGCAGTGTTGAGGGGGGGGCGGACTATGGCTACACCTTC. Protein sequence: CASSVEGGADYGYTF.

The J gene is TRBJ2-7, the V gene TRBV4-1; no definite D call. The CDR3 is 14 residues long. V shed 1 base and J shed 9 bases, with 16 bases lying between them. Per the germline V gene, CDR1 is MGHRA and CDR2 is YSYEKL. DNA for the CDR3: TGCGCCAGCAGCCAAGTCATCCCCTCTCACGGGCAGTACTTC. Amino acid sequence: CASSQVIPSHGQYF.

The chain has TRBV28 and TRBJ1-5; D perhaps matches TRBD1 (5 bases). V was clipped by 5 bases and J by 0 bases, with 11 bases between them. Germline loops: CDR1 MDHEN, CDR2 SYDVKM. The CDR3 spans 15 residues. The CDR3 nucleotides are TGTGCCAGCAGTGGACAACAAAATAGCAATCAGCCCCAGCATTTT. Protein sequence: CASSGQQNSNQPQHF.

The chain carries TRBV6-1 and TRBJ2-2, with D possibly being TRBD2 (6 bases). Germline CDR1 reads MNHNS; CDR2 reads SASEGT. The CDR3 has 14 amino acids. Trimming left V 4 bases short and J 4 bases short, with 10 bases between. CDR3 DNA sequence: TGTGCCAGCAGTGGGCAGGGAGGCACCGGGGAGCTGTTTTTT. This gives the protein CASSGQGGTGELFF.

The genes are TRBV2 and TRBJ2-3; D not resolved. This CDR3 spans 14 amino acids. Trimming removed 4 bases from V and 6 bases from J, with 14 bases in between. The germline V gene encodes CDR1 SNHLY and CDR2 FYNNEI. The CDR3 region is CASSVPPSEDTQYF. The DNA of the CDR3 is TGTGCCAGCAGTGTGCCCCCGTCGGAGGATACGCAGTATTTT.

This sequence joins TRBV5-5 and TRBJ1-1, with 11 bases identical to TRBD1. This CDR3 is built from 15 residues. CDR1 is SGHKS, CDR2 YYEKEE, per germline (reference sequence). After removal of 0 bases from V and 3 bases from J, the junction contained 1 base not matched to a gene. CDR3 nucleotide sequence: TGTGCCAGCAGCTTGGGGACAGGGGGCCACACTGAAGCTTTCTTT. The encoded protein is CASSLGTGGHTEAFF.

CDR3 bases: TGTGCCAGCAGTTTAGGTGGATCTTGGCAGGGGAATTCACCCCTCCACTTT. Translation: CASSLGGSWQGNSPLHF. The rearrangement links TRBV28 to TRBJ1-6, with a tentative D call TRBD1 (6 bases). There are 17 residues in the CDR3. V dropped 2 bases and J dropped 7 bases, with 18 bases sitting between them. Germline-derived CDR1 and CDR2 are MDHEN and SYDVKM.

This sequence joins TRBV21-1 and TRBJ2-3; the table gives TRBD1 as D, unverified against the DNA. TRBV21-1 is a pseudogene. CDR3 length: 14 residues. CDR3 nucleotides: TGTGCCAGCAATTCGGACACGAGCACAGATACGCAGTATTTT. Its translation is CASNSDTSTDTQYF.

The chain links TRBV5-4 to TRBJ2-3; 7 nucleotides agree with TRBD2. Trimming took 2 bases from V and 0 from J; bases not matched to a gene: 3. Per germline, CDR1 SGHNT and CDR2 YYREEE (reference sequence). The CDR3 totals 15 residues. The CDR3 DNA follows: TGTGCCAGCAGCTTAGCGGGGTATAGCACAGATACGCAGTATTTT. It specifies CASSLAGYSTDTQYF.

This clone was detected once. The genes are TRBV29-1 and TRBJ2-5; 11 nucleotides align to TRBD2. The CDR3 consists of 14 residues. Unmatched junction bases numbered 7, after V lost 3 bases and J lost 7 bases. The germline gives CDR1 SQVTM, CDR2 ANQGSEA. In DNA, the CDR3 is TGCAGCGTTGACCCACTAGCGGGAGACAGGACCCAGTACTTC. Its protein product is CSVDPLAGDRTQYF.

This clone has just one count. The chain has TRBV25-1 and TRBJ2-1; no reliable D call. Germline V gene sequence: CDR1 MGHDK, CDR2 SYGVNS. Between the trimmed V and J ends, which lost 6 bases and 0 bases, there was a span of 6 bases. CDR3 length: 13 residues. The CDR3 nucleotides read TGTGCCAGCAGGCCTAACTCCTACAATGAGCAGTTCTTC. It codes for CASRPNSYNEQFF.

The rearrangement uses TRBV2 and TRBJ1-2; possible D gene TRBD1, 6 bases. Trimming took off 8 bases at V and 3 bases at J, with 13 bases between the two ends. This CDR3 region has 13 residues. CDR1 SNHLY and CDR2 FYNNEI come from the germline V gene. The CDR3 coding sequence is TGTGCCAGCGGAGCAGGGGCGGACTATGGCTACACCTTC. Protein: CASGAGADYGYTF.

The chain recombines TRBV28 with TRBJ1-4; TRBD1 matches at 7 bases. The CDR3 sequence is 15 residues long. Germline CDR1 is MDHEN and CDR2 is SYDVKM. V was clipped by 7 bases and J by 8 bases; unmatched bases: 13. The CDR3 sequence is CASKQPTETGEKLFF. The CDR3, as DNA: TGTGCCAGCAAGCAACCGACGGAGACAGGGGAAAAACTGTTTTTT.

This clone has only a few counts. The chain couples TRBV6-5 to TRBJ2-2, with 7 bases that match TRBD1. Germline assignment: CDR1 MNHEY and CDR2 SVGAGI. The trim removed 6 bases at V and 5 bases at J, leaving 3 bases unmatched. CDR3 length: 13 residues. The CDR3: CASSLTGTGELFF. CDR3 nucleotide sequence: TGTGCCAGCAGCCTGACAGGGACCGGGGAGCTGTTTTTT.

The chain joins TRBV6-5 to TRBJ2-7, with TRBD1 identical over 7 bases. The germline V gene encodes CDR1 MNHEY and CDR2 SVGAGI. Trimming cost V 3 bases and J 3 bases; bases outside gene matches: 5. The CDR3 is made up of 14 amino acids. CDR3 DNA sequence: TGTGCCAGCAGTTATGATGCAGGGGGCTACGAGCAGTACTTC. Its translation: CASSYDAGGYEQYF.

The chain links TRBV28 to TRBJ2-6, with 8 bases matching TRBD1. The CDR3 covers 17 residues. With 7 bases clipped from V and 1 base from J, the junction kept 9 bases outside the gene matches. Germline CDR1 reads MDHEN; CDR2 reads SYDVKM. The DNA of the CDR3 is TGTGCCAGCACCTTGGACAGGGCATCATCTGGGGCCAACGTCCTGACTTTC. This codes for CASTLDRASSGANVLTF.

The V and J genes are TRBV30 and TRBJ2-5; 13 bases agree with TRBD2. The J call may be in error: the DNA end matches TRBJ2-7 better. This CDR3 contains 15 residues. CDR1 is GTSNPN and CDR2 is SVGIG in the germline V gene (reference sequence). The CDR3 region is CAWTAGLAGAYEQYF. DNA for the CDR3: TGTGCCTGGACCGCCGGACTAGCGGGAGCCTACGAGCAGTACTTC.

V and J are TRBV6-6 and TRBJ2-5; no definite D call. Germline values: CDR1 MNHNY, CDR2 SVGAGI (reference sequence). CDR3 size: 12 residues. Trimming took 6 bases from V and 1 from J, leaving 6 bases between them. The CDR3 bases are TGTGCCAGCAGCCCTGTCCAAGAGACCCAGTACTTC. It codes for CASSPVQETQYF.

This clone was recorded once. V usage is TRBV29-1 and J usage is TRBJ2-7; D is perhaps TRBD1 (7 bases). Germline lookup yields CDR1 SQVTM and CDR2 ANQGSEA. This CDR3 has 13 residues. Between the trimmed V and J ends, which lost 4 bases and 4 bases, there was a span of 14 bases. This CDR3 is CSVVDRDSYEQYF. CDR3 bases: TGCAGCGTTGTCGACAGGGACTCATACGAGCAGTACTTC.

The rearrangement joins TRBV6-5 to TRBJ2-5; D possibly corresponds to TRBD1 (6 bases). Trimming took 5 bases from V and 1 from J, leaving 11 bases between them. The CDR3 is 14 amino acids. The germline gives CDR1 MNHEY, CDR2 SVGAGI. CDR3 in DNA: TGTGCCAGCAGTAATACAGGGACCCAAGAGACCCAGTACTTC. This translates into CASSNTGTQETQYF.

This chain joins TRBV25-1 and TRBJ2-7, with 11 positions matching TRBD1. The CDR3 loop spans 13 amino acids. V gave up 6 bases and J gave up 7 bases; unmatched junction bases: 5. From germline, CDR1 is MGHDK and CDR2 SYGVNS. Here the CDR3 DNA reads TGTGCCAGCAGCGGACAGGGGGCGTGGGAGCAGTACTTC. Its protein product is CASSGQGAWEQYF.

This clone came up a few times. V gene TRBV29-1 combines with J gene TRBJ1-2; D call uncertain. The CDR3 covers 12 residues. Per the germline V gene, CDR1 is SQVTM and CDR2 is ANQGSEA. V was pared by 3 bases and J by 0 bases, with 5 bases between. The DNA of the CDR3 is TGCAGCGTTGATTTAGCTAACTATGGCTACACCTTC. This codes for CSVDLANYGYTF.

The rearrangement joins TRBV6-1 to TRBJ1-3; unclear D gene. Trimming removed 7 bases at V and 2 bases at J, with 12 bases between. The CDR3 loop spans 14 amino acids. Germline V gene sequence: CDR1 MNHNS, CDR2 SASEGT. CDR3 sequence (DNA): TGTGCCAGCACCTCCCACGGGGCTGGAAACACCATATATTTT. The encoded protein is CASTSHGAGNTIYF.

CDR3 in DNA: TGTGCTAGTGCAGGGTTAGCGGGAGGTATAGGAAAGGAGACCCAGTACTTC. Translating gives CASAGLAGGIGKETQYF. The rearrangement links TRBV12-5 to TRBJ2-5, with 10 bases identical to TRBD2. The CDR3 is made up of 17 amino acids. V lost 7 bases, J lost 5 bases, and 16 bases stayed unmatched. The germline CDR1 and CDR2 sequences are LGHNT and FRNRAP.

The V call is TRBV7-8, the J call TRBJ2-1, with 7 bases lining up with TRBD1. The CDR3 length is 16 residues. CDR1 is SGHVS and CDR2 is FQNEAQ in the germline V gene. V was pared by 8 bases and J by 0 bases, with 10 bases of the junction left unmatched. CDR3 protein: CASARDRQGSYNEQFF. The CDR3 DNA reads as TGTGCCAGCGCAAGGGACAGACAAGGCTCCTACAATGAGCAGTTCTTC.

Comments on this clone: The sample contains more than one DNA sequence encoding this CDR3. The chain carries TRBV6-5 and TRBJ1-6; D is unresolved. The CDR3 sequence is 15 residues long. The V and J ends lost 2 bases and 0 bases respectively, with 5 bases between them. The germline V gene encodes CDR1 MNHEY and CDR2 SVGAGI. The CDR3 region is CASSYRSSYNSPLHF. DNA for the CDR3: TGTGCCAGCAGTTACCGTAGCTCCTATAATTCACCCCTCCACTTT.

The chain is built from TRBV5-1 and TRBJ2-2; TRBD2 matches at 10 bases. Losses at the gene ends were 2 bases for V and 0 bases for J; bases not matched to a gene: 7. This CDR3 has 18 residues. CDR1 and CDR2 from the germline V gene are SGHRS and YFSETQ. This CDR3 is CASSFGSGRIPNTGELFF. CDR3 coding DNA: TGCGCCAGCAGCTTCGGTAGCGGGAGGATCCCGAACACCGGGGAGCTGTTTTTT.